This T cell receptor beta chain comes out of a study of naive and memory T cell subsets. Findings of the study overall: Findings for naive and memory subsets could not be checked against ground truth. Activation and differentiation may alter RNA-based TCR counts. Over 85% of naive TCR sequences appeared only once after error correction, unlike memory subsets. Possibly reflecting memory cells re-expressing CD45RA, a few larger clonotypes occurred in naive repertoires, especially CD8.

J gave up 5 bases and V 3 bases, and 7 bases lay outside the gene matches. The CDR3 sequence is 16 residues long. CDR1 SGHRS and CDR2 YFSETQ come from the germline V gene. This clonotype was counted a few times. Its antigen is unknown. An equimolar mix of two oligonucleotides served as the beta constant-region primer for TRBC1 and TRBC2. The ligated cDNA underwent four PCR rounds using SP2 and nested alpha and beta constant-region primers. TCRdb itself ran the UMI-ligation and nested PCR reads through MiXCR, one entry per CDR3 protein. The sample lists approximately 140,000 distinct CDR3 sequences, 22% occurring once. Cells stained for CD3, CD4, CD8, CD45RA and CD27 were sorted into four subsets.

This receptor was taken from a human donor in good health. The chain has TRBV5-1 and TRBJ2-5, with 13 bases fitting TRBD2. Sequenced: naive CD4+ T cells from blood. The CDR3 protein is CASSSGLAGVRETQYF. In DNA, the CDR3 is TGCGCCAGCAGCTCCGGACTAGCGGGAGTAAGGGAGACCCAGTACTTC.